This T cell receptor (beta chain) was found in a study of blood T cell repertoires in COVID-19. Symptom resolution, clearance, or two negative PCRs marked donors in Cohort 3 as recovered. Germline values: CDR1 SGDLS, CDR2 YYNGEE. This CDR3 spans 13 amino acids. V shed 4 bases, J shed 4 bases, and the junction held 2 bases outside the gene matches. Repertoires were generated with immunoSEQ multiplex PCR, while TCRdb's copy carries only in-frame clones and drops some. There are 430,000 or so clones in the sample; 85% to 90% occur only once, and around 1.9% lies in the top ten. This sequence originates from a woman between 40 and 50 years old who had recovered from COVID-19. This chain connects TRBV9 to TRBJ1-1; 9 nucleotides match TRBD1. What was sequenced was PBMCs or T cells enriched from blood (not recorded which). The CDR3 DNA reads TGTGCCAGCAGCATGACAGGGGGCACTGAAGCTTTCTTT. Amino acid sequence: CASSMTGGTEAFF. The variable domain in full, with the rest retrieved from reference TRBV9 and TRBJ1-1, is DSGVTQTPKHLITATGQRVTLRCSPRSGDLSVYWYQQSLDQGLQFLIQYYNGEERAKGNILERFSAQQFPDLHSELNLSSLELGDSALYFCASSMTGGTEAFFGQGTRLTVV.